The source of this T cell receptor beta chain is a study of shared clonotypes between healthy human individuals. Study findings and constraints: Around 4.7% was the fraction of naive CD4 clonotypes found shared across a handful of donors.

The CDR3 has 15 amino acids. V was clipped by 2 bases and J by 2 bases, with 12 bases between them. Germline V gene data show CDR1 as LGHNA and CDR2 as YSLEER. The authors ran the assay at deep level. Sequencing used immunoSEQ multiplex PCR; TCRdb keeps in-frame clones, though not all of them. Of roughly 2 million clones listed, almost 96% are singletons. For this clone: Its antigen remains unidentified.

This TCR was recovered from a man aged 18 to 30 in good health. Material for sequencing was naive CD4+ T cells sorted from blood. The subset denotes: CD45RA+ positively selected. The V and J genes are TRBV4-3 and TRBJ1-2; D gene unclear. The CDR3 protein is CASSQRFDGNYGYTF. The CDR3, as DNA: TGCGCCAGCAGCCAAAGATTTGACGGGAACTATGGCTACACCTTC.